The next 5 T cell receptor beta chains were all read from a single sample in a study of blood T cell repertoires in COVID-19. Libraries were prepared by immunoSEQ multiplex PCR; TCRdb keeps only in-frame clonotypes and omits some of them. Of about 220,000 clones detected, about 83% appear once; the ten largest clones hold 2% to 3%. The source material was peripheral blood. These receptors were collected from a middle-aged woman with active or convalescent COVID-19.

The V and J genes are TRBV27 and TRBJ2-1, with 10 bases identical to TRBD2. Germline V gives CDR1 MNHEY, CDR2 SMNVEV (reference sequence). There are 15 residues in the CDR3. V shed 6 bases and J 2 bases; nucleotides not matched to a gene: 4. CDR3 DNA sequence: TGTGCCAGCAGGCCGCTAGCGGGGGCCTACAATGAGCAGTTCTTC. This encodes CASRPLAGAYNEQFF.

The chain combines TRBV10-1 with TRBJ2-3; 7 nucleotides agree with TRBD2. This CDR3 is 13 amino acids long. CDR1 and CDR2 (germline): WNHNN, SYGVQD (reference sequence). Trimming at V came to 10 bases and at J to 2 bases, leaving 6 bases not matched to a gene. The CDR3 DNA is TGCGCCACCAGGACTAGTAACACAGATACGCAGTATTTT. This gives the protein CATRTSNTDTQYF.

The chain joins TRBV11-2 to TRBJ2-1, with 10 bases lining up with TRBD2. This CDR3 is built from 16 residues. Trimming removed 3 bases from V and 7 bases from J; junction bases left unmatched: 9. Germline loops: CDR1 SGHAT, CDR2 FQNNGV. The CDR3 DNA is TGTGCCAGCAGCTTCCTAGCGGGAGTAGGTGCGAATGAGCAGTTCTTC. Protein sequence: CASSFLAGVGANEQFF.

The CDR3 protein is CASSQEPLTSLSTYEQYF. DNA of the CDR3: TGTGCCAGCAGCCAAGAACCCCTCACTAGCTTAAGTACCTACGAGCAGTACTTC. V and J are TRBV4-2 and TRBJ2-7; tentatively, D is TRBD2 (6 bases). CDR1 LGHNA and CDR2 YNFKEQ come from the germline V gene. The V gene lost 0 bases and the J gene lost 2 bases, with 20 bases spanning the gap. The length of the CDR3 is 18 residues.

The gene calls are TRBV27 and TRBJ2-5; 8 bases agree with TRBD2. CDR1 and CDR2 (germline): MNHEY, SMNVEV (reference sequence). V was pared by 3 bases and J by 5 bases, with 17 bases of the junction left unmatched. The CDR3 is 18 residues long. In DNA, the CDR3 is TGTGCCAGCAGTTTGTGGGGCGGGGGGAAGGGATTTGCGGAGACCCAGTACTTC. The encoded protein is CASSLWGGGKGFAETQYF.